These 2 T cell receptor beta chains share one sample of origin, sequenced in a study of CD8 T cells in ankylosing spondylitis. Study-level results: Blood from ankylosing spondylitis patients appeared to carry a characteristic roughly 8-variant TCR beta motif.

For these TCRs, the target antigens are not known. MiXCR, run by TCRdb on the 5' RACE reads, gives a single entry per CDR3 protein. There are 200,000 to 250,000 distinct CDR3 sequences in the sample; 7.3% occur only once, and approximately 15% lies in the top ten. The sample consisted of blood, either unsorted or a sorted T cell fraction (not recorded which). The receptors originated from a male donor with ankylosing spondylitis.

This clonotype was detected ten times or more. The genes are TRBV6-1 and TRBJ2-7, with D perhaps TRBD1 or TRBD2 (7 bases each). Germline V gene lookup returns CDR1 MNHNS and CDR2 SASEGT. With 5 bases removed from V and 4 bases from J, the gap between germline ends came to 18 bases. The CDR3 runs to 15 residues. The CDR3 region has the DNA TGTGCCAGCAGTCTCAGGGGGAGGGCTTTGTACGAGCAGTACTTC. This encodes CASSLRGRALYEQYF.

The chain links TRBV6-5 to TRBJ2-7; 7 nucleotides match TRBD2. This CDR3 contains 16 residues. CDR1 is MNHEY, CDR2 SVGAGI, per germline. Losses at the gene ends were 3 bases for V and 0 bases for J; bases not matched to a gene: 8. CDR3 coding DNA: TGTGCCAGCAGTTATTCCCGTCGGGAGGCCTCCTACGAGCAGTACTTC. Encoded protein: CASSYSRREASYEQYF.